This TCR beta chain comes out of a study of cytomegalovirus exposure and HLA in healthy donors. Overall study findings and caveats: Analyzed later, association rates of TCRs varied across HLA loci, with DRB1 most and HLA-C fewest. With later analysis, a missense DCLRE1C variant became linked to TCR beta V- and J-gene trimming. Within the data, a cluster of highly shared sequence variants was likely a sequencing artifact.

For this clone: Its antigen is unidentified.

The PCR ran on 60 Vbeta and 13 Jbeta primers. Produced via immunoSEQ multiplex PCR; TCRdb's table is partial and in-frame only. Of over 100,000 clones in the sample, around 81% were seen once. Sequencing input: PBMCs. The sequence came from a woman aged 30 to 39 in good health and CMV-seronegative.

The DNA for the CDR3 is TGTGCCAGCAGCACGGACAGGGGTTCCCGTGGCTACACCTTC. Protein product: CASSTDRGSRGYTF. V usage is TRBV7-8 and J usage is TRBJ1-2; 9 bases are a match to TRBD1. Germline loops: CDR1 SGHVS, CDR2 FQNEAQ. J was trimmed by 7 bases and V by 5 bases; bases with no gene match: 8. The length of the CDR3 is 14 residues.